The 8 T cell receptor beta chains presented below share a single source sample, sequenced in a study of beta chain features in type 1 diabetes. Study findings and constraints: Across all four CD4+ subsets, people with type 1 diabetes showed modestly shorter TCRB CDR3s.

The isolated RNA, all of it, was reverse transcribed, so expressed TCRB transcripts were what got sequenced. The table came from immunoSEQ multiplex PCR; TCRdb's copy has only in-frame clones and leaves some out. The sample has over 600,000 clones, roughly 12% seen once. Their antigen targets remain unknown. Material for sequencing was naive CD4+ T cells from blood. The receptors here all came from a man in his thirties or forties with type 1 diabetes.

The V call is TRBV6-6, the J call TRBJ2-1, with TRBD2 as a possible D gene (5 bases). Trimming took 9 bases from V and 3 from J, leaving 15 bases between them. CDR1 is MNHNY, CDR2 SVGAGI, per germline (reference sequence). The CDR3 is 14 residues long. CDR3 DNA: TGTGCCAGTGCTGACGGGATTAACTACAATGAGCAGTTCTTC. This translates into CASADGINYNEQFF.

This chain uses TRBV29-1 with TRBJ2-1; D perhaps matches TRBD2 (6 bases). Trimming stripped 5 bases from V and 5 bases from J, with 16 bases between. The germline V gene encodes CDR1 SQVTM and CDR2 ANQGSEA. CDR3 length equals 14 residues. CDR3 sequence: CSVPRGLVNNEQFF. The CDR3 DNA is TGCAGCGTTCCCCGGGGACTGGTAAACAATGAGCAGTTCTTC.

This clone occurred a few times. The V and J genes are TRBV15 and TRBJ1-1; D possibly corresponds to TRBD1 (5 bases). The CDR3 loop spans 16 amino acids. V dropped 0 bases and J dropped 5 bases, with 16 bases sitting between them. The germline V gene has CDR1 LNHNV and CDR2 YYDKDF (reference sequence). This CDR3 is CATSRDGQGWRTEAFF. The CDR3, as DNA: TGTGCCACCAGCAGAGATGGTCAGGGTTGGCGGACTGAAGCTTTCTTT.

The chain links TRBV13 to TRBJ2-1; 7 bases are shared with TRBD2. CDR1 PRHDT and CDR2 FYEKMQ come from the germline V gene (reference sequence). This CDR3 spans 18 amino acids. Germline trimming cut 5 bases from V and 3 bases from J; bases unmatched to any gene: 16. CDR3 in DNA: TGTGCCAGCAGCCCCGGTCCCGCAAGCGGGGTAGTCTACAATGAGCAGTTCTTC. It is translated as CASSPGPASGVVYNEQFF.

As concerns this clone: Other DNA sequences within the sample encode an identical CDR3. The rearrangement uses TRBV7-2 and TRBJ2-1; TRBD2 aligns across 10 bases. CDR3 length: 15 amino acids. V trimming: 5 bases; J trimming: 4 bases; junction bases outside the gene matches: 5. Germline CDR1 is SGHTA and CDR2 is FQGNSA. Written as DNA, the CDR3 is TGTGCCAGCAGCCTGTTAGCGGGGGGTTACAATGAGCAGTTCTTC. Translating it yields CASSLLAGGYNEQFF.

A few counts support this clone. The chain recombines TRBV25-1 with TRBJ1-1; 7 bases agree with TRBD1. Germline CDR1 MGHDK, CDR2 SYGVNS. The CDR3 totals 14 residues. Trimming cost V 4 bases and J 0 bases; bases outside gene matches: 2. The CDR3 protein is CASSVRGLNTEAFF. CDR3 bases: TGTGCCAGCAGTGTCAGGGGGTTGAACACTGAAGCTTTCTTT.

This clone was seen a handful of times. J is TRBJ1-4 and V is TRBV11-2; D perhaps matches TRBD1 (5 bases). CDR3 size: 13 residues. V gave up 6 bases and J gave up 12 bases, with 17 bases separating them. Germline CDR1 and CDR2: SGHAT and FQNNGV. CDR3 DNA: TGTGCCAGCAGGCTTATTGAGCAACAGGAACTGTTTTTT. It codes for CASRLIEQQELFF.

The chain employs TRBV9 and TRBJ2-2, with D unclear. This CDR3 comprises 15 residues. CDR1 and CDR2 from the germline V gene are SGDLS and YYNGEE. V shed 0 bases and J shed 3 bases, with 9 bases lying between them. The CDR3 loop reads CASSVGWIDTGELFF. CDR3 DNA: TGTGCCAGCAGCGTAGGCTGGATAGACACCGGGGAGCTGTTTTTT.